A single sample gave rise to the 19 T cell receptor beta chains below, sequenced in a study of cytomegalovirus exposure and HLA in healthy donors. The table came from immunoSEQ multiplex PCR; TCRdb's copy has only in-frame clones and leaves some out. The sample consists of about 63,000 clones, roughly 94% of them appearing once. The material sequenced was PBMCs. The receptors derive from a woman under 30 in good health and CMV-seropositive.

This chain joins TRBV4-2 and TRBJ1-3; the D gene is possibly TRBD1 (6 bases). V was clipped by 0 bases and J by 4 bases, with 7 bases between them. Per the germline V gene, CDR1 is LGHNA and CDR2 is YNFKEQ. The CDR3 consists of 14 residues. The CDR3 region has the DNA TGTGCCAGCAGCCAAGAAACAGGGGGAAACACCATATATTTT. Its translation is CASSQETGGNTIYF.

The rearrangement links TRBV10-3 to TRBJ2-3, with TRBD2 identical over 11 bases. Germline loops: CDR1 ENHRY, CDR2 SYGVKD. V was pared by 4 bases and J by 5 bases, with 11 bases of the junction left unmatched. CDR3 length equals 17 residues. CDR3 sequence: CAISGPLAGGRGDTQYF. CDR3 sequence (DNA): TGTGCCATCAGTGGGCCTTTAGCGGGAGGGCGAGGAGATACGCAGTATTTT.

Here the CDR3 reads CASSLAGEGYTGELFF. Written as DNA, the CDR3 is TGTGCCAGCAGCCTAGCGGGAGAGGGGTACACCGGGGAGCTGTTTTTT. The chain joins TRBV9 to TRBJ2-2; 10 bases are shared with TRBD2. The CDR3 sequence is 16 residues long. From germline, CDR1 is SGDLS and CDR2 YYNGEE. Germline trimming cut 4 bases from V and 3 bases from J; bases unmatched to any gene: 6.

The rearrangement uses TRBV12-5 and TRBJ2-3, with 8 bases lining up with TRBD1. The germline CDR1 and CDR2 sequences are LGHNT and FRNRAP. The CDR3 spans 14 residues. The V gene end was trimmed by 1 base and the J gene end by 4 bases; junction bases not matched to a gene: 1. The CDR3 DNA reads as TGTGCTAGTGGTTTGGGACAGGGGCCAGATACGCAGTATTTT. Translated, it gives CASGLGQGPDTQYF. Based on the CDR3 plus reference TRBV12-5 and TRBJ2-3, the full variable domain is DARVTQTPRHKVTEMGQEVTMRCQPILGHNTVFWYRQTMMQGLELLAYFRNRAPLDDSGMPKDRFSAEMPDATLATLKIQPSEPRDSAVYFCASGLGQGPDTQYFGPGTRLTVL.

The V call is TRBV5-1, the J call TRBJ2-1, with 8 bases lining up with TRBD1. The CDR3 has 12 amino acids. Germline-derived CDR1 and CDR2 are SGHRS and YFSETQ. The J segment lost 9 bases and the V segment lost 5 bases, leaving 4 bases of the junction unmatched. CDR3 residues: CASRLTGGEQFF. In nucleotides, the CDR3 is TGCGCCAGCAGGCTAACAGGGGGTGAGCAGTTCTTC.

The rearrangement joins TRBV5-1 to TRBJ1-4, with no clear D. Germline CDR1 is SGHRS and CDR2 is YFSETQ. This CDR3 comprises 15 residues. V lost 4 bases to trimming and J lost 8 bases, with 18 bases between them. This chain's CDR3 is CASSAQGRAEEKLFF. The DNA of the CDR3 is TGCGCCAGCAGCGCTCAAGGGAGAGCTGAAGAAAAACTGTTTTTT.

The chain uses TRBV7-9 and TRBJ2-1, with D perhaps matching TRBD2 (6 bases). The CDR3 runs 13 residues. V was cut by 7 bases and J by 0 bases, with 7 bases left in between. Germline V gene data show CDR1 as SEHNR and CDR2 as FQNEAQ (reference sequence). CDR3 nucleotides: TGTGCCAGCACGCGGGACTCCTACAATGAGCAGTTCTTC. Translated, it gives CASTRDSYNEQFF.

The chain uses TRBV7-9 and TRBJ1-1; D gene uncertain. Trimming cost V 1 base and J 2 bases, with 8 bases left between them. The CDR3 contains 14 residues. Germline assignment: CDR1 SEHNR and CDR2 FQNEAQ (reference sequence). CDR3 nucleotide sequence: TGTGCCAGCAGCTTAGGGCCGGGAAACACTGAAGCTTTCTTT. Translated, it gives CASSLGPGNTEAFF.

The J gene is TRBJ2-5, the V gene TRBV27; a possible D gene is TRBD2 (6 bases). Trimming left V 0 bases short and J 4 bases short, with 6 bases between. Germline-derived CDR1 and CDR2 are MNHEY and SMNVEV (reference sequence). The CDR3 covers 13 residues. CDR3 sequence (DNA): TGTGCCAGCAGTTTATCGGGGGGAGAGACCCAGTACTTC. It specifies CASSLSGGETQYF.

This clone was found once. The chain uses TRBV7-6 and TRBJ2-7; 8 bases agree with TRBD1. Germline V gene data show CDR1 as SGHVS and CDR2 as FNYEAQ. The CDR3 covers 15 residues. With 3 bases clipped from V and 2 bases from J, the junction kept 6 bases outside the gene matches. CDR3 loop: CASSLAPTGAYEQYF. The CDR3 DNA sequence: TGTGCCAGCAGCTTGGCTCCGACAGGGGCCTACGAGCAGTACTTC.

J is TRBJ1-2 and V is TRBV5-5, with a weak D call TRBD1 (6 bases). V was shortened by 4 bases and J by 2 bases, with 15 bases between the two germline ends. CDR1 and CDR2 (germline): SGHKS, YYEKEE (reference sequence). The CDR3 loop spans 15 amino acids. The CDR3 DNA is TGTGCCAGCAGCCTTAACAGGGTGGAGAACTATGGCTACACCTTC. Translation gives CASSLNRVENYGYTF. Combining the CDR3 with reference TRBV5-5 and TRBJ1-2 gives the whole variable domain DAGVTQSPTHLIKTRGQQVTLRCSPISGHKSVSWYQQVLGQGPQFIFQYYEKEERGRGNFPDRFSARQFPNYSSELNVNALLLGDSALYLCASSLNRVENYGYTFGSGTRLTVV.

The V call is TRBV11-2, the J call TRBJ2-1; D remains ambiguous. Germline CDR1 is SGHAT and CDR2 is FQNNGV. Deletions cut 10 bases from V and 2 bases from J, with 12 bases between. The CDR3 covers 13 residues. This CDR3 is CATINGAYNEQFF. CDR3 sequence (DNA): TGTGCCACAATCAATGGAGCCTACAATGAGCAGTTCTTC.

The rearrangement uses TRBV28 and TRBJ2-3, with 12 bases that match TRBD1. V shed 3 bases, J shed 6 bases, and the junction held 4 bases outside the gene matches. Germline V gives CDR1 MDHEN, CDR2 SYDVKM. CDR3 length: 15 amino acids. CDR3 DNA sequence: TGTGCCAGCAGTTTGAGGGACAGGGGGCCCGATACGCAGTATTTT. This translates into CASSLRDRGPDTQYF.

The chain uses TRBV7-3 and TRBJ2-1, with D uncertain. CDR1 is SGHTA and CDR2 is FQGTGA in the germline V gene. V shed 5 bases and J shed 7 bases, with 12 bases lying between them. The CDR3 is 13 residues long. In DNA form, the CDR3 reads TGTGCCAGCAGCCCCTCTCCGTCGAATGAGCAGTTCTTC. Translated: CASSPSPSNEQFF.

This chain joins TRBV27 and TRBJ2-3, with a possible D match to TRBD2 (5 bases). The germline V gene encodes CDR1 MNHEY and CDR2 SMNVEV (reference sequence). CDR3 length equals 16 residues. The germline V and J ends were trimmed by 0 bases and 6 bases, with 16 bases remaining between them. The CDR3 nucleotides read TGTGCCAGCAGTTTATCGATAGGTTTCGGGGTGGATACGCAGTATTTT. It specifies CASSLSIGFGVDTQYF.

J is TRBJ2-1 and V is TRBV7-9, with 7 bases aligning to TRBD2. Germline lookup yields CDR1 SEHNR and CDR2 FQNEAQ (reference sequence). The CDR3 has 13 residues. V lost 6 bases, J lost 9 bases, and 8 bases stayed unmatched. The CDR3, as DNA: TGTGCCAGCAGTCCTAGCGGAAAGGGTGAGCAGTTCTTC. As protein: CASSPSGKGEQFF.

The chain couples TRBV6-6 to TRBJ1-5; D unresolved. Germline-derived CDR1 and CDR2 are MNHNY and SVGAGI (reference sequence). The CDR3 is made up of 13 amino acids. Between the trimmed V and J ends, which lost 5 bases and 7 bases, there was a span of 12 bases. The CDR3 loop is CASSEEGWQPQHF. The CDR3 DNA is TGTGCCAGCAGTGAGGAGGGATGGCAGCCCCAGCATTTT.

This clone came up once. The rearrangement links TRBV5-4 to TRBJ2-7; TRBD1 might be the D (6 bases). The germline CDR1 and CDR2 sequences are SGHNT and YYREEE (reference sequence). V shed 4 bases and J shed 5 bases, with 19 bases lying between them. CDR3 length equals 15 residues. The DNA for the CDR3 is TGTGCCAGCAGCAGCCCCGGGACAATTGGCGACGAGCAGTACTTC. Residues: CASSSPGTIGDEQYF.

This chain uses TRBV28 with TRBJ2-1, with D perhaps TRBD2 (6 bases). The V end lost 4 bases, the J end lost 8 bases, and 24 bases lay between the germline ends. CDR1 is MDHEN, CDR2 SYDVKM, per germline. This CDR3 has 17 residues. This chain's CDR3 is CASSSPGGASVRHEQFF. CDR3 coding DNA: TGTGCCAGCAGTTCCCCTGGCGGGGCTAGCGTCCGGCATGAGCAGTTCTTC.